A selection of T cell receptor beta chains follows, all from one sample in a study of regulatory T cells in long-lasting Graves disease. MiXCR, run by TCRdb on the multiplex PCR reads, gives a single entry per CDR3 protein. The table lists under 450,000 distinct CDR3 sequences, roughly 24% of them singletons. The material sequenced was peripheral blood mononuclear cells (PBMCs), taken when the disease was refractory, from a patient treated with antithyroid drugs. The receptors come from a woman aged 40 to 50 with Graves disease. Each CDR3 is given without its conserved first and last residue.

v_gene: TRBV20-1
j_gene: TRBJ2-7
CDR3aa: SAAGRGRANYEQY

v_gene: TRBV7-2
j_gene: TRBJ1-6
CDR3aa: ASSPHRGVINSPLH

v_gene: TRBV7-8
j_gene: TRBJ2-1
CDR3aa: ASSLSAGVNEQF

v_gene: TRBV20-1
j_gene: TRBJ2-7
CDR3aa: SAPTPNRGHGEQY

v_gene: TRBV7-8
j_gene: TRBJ1-5
CDR3aa: ASSLYGGQGRQPQH

v_gene: TRBV6-1
j_gene: TRBJ2-7
CDR3aa: ASSVGGGWYEQY

v_gene: TRBV2
j_gene: TRBJ2-1
CDR3aa: ASSPRGREAYNEQF

v_gene: TRBV28
j_gene: TRBJ2-7
CDR3aa: ASSPTGESYEQY

v_gene: TRBV6-1
j_gene: TRBJ1-3
CDR3aa: ASRTHGETGNTIY

v_gene: TRBV6-1
j_gene: TRBJ2-5
CDR3aa: ASVPTGLASETQY

v_gene: TRBV4-1
j_gene: TRBJ2-7
CDR3aa: ASSQVDQYEQY

v_gene: TRBV27
j_gene: TRBJ1-1
CDR3aa: ASSSDGWNTEAF

v_gene: TRBV19
j_gene: TRBJ1-1
CDR3aa: ASSIPGPWSAEAF

v_gene: TRBV20-1
j_gene: TRBJ2-3
CDR3aa: SASKFPASGIPDTQY

v_gene: TRBV12-3/TRBV12-4
j_gene: TRBJ2-1
CDR3aa: ASSFLEVGANEQF

v_gene: TRBV27
j_gene: TRBJ2-7
CDR3aa: ASSLGLGFYEQY

v_gene: TRBV14
j_gene: TRBJ2-5
CDR3aa: ASSRNRDETQY

v_gene: TRBV6-1
j_gene: TRBJ1-5
CDR3aa: ASSERGLAQPQH

v_gene: TRBV29-1
j_gene: TRBJ2-3
CDR3aa: SVEKWTSTDTQY

v_gene: TRBV5-5
j_gene: TRBJ1-2
CDR3aa: ASSLSWGQLYGYT

v_gene: TRBV5-1
j_gene: TRBJ2-2
CDR3aa: ASSHTVAGVTGELF

v_gene: TRBV2
j_gene: TRBJ2-1
CDR3aa: ASSEGLRPRSYNEQF

v_gene: TRBV9
j_gene: TRBJ1-1
CDR3aa: ASSVDGEVGNTEAF

v_gene: TRBV6-1
j_gene: TRBJ2-4
CDR3aa: ASSQQGSKNIQY

v_gene: TRBV20-1
j_gene: TRBJ2-5
CDR3aa: SARDSARETQY

v_gene: TRBV28
j_gene: TRBJ2-7
CDR3aa: ASSFLRLAAIAPSSYEQY

v_gene: TRBV11-2
j_gene: TRBJ2-2
CDR3aa: ASSPGLAGELF

v_gene: TRBV6-8
j_gene: TRBJ1-3
CDR3aa: ASSYSYRTASSGNTIY

v_gene: TRBV7-8
j_gene: TRBJ2-1
CDR3aa: ASSPRRVAGANEQF

v_gene: TRBV5-6
j_gene: TRBJ2-1
CDR3aa: ASSKGHRDEQF

v_gene: TRBV2
j_gene: TRBJ1-2
CDR3aa: ASRDGQNYGYT

v_gene: TRBV28
j_gene: TRBJ2-3
CDR3aa: ASSLSGGRPSGGYTDTQY

v_gene: TRBV10-3
j_gene: TRBJ1-3
CDR3aa: AISEFFLNTIY

v_gene: TRBV7-6
j_gene: TRBJ1-2
CDR3aa: ASSLLRIGYGYT

v_gene: TRBV7-3
j_gene: TRBJ1-1
CDR3aa: ASSPGTGLGYTEAF

v_gene: TRBV29-1
j_gene: TRBJ2-7
CDR3aa: SVGAVTYEQY

v_gene: TRBV12-3/TRBV12-4
j_gene: TRBJ2-5
CDR3aa: ASSLRRKQETQY

v_gene: TRBV28
j_gene: TRBJ2-1
CDR3aa: ASSLAATHSAYNEQF

v_gene: TRBV12-3/TRBV12-4
j_gene: TRBJ1-1
CDR3aa: ASRLQQDTEAF

v_gene: TRBV15
j_gene: TRBJ2-7
CDR3aa: ATSREGNSAGGYSYEQY